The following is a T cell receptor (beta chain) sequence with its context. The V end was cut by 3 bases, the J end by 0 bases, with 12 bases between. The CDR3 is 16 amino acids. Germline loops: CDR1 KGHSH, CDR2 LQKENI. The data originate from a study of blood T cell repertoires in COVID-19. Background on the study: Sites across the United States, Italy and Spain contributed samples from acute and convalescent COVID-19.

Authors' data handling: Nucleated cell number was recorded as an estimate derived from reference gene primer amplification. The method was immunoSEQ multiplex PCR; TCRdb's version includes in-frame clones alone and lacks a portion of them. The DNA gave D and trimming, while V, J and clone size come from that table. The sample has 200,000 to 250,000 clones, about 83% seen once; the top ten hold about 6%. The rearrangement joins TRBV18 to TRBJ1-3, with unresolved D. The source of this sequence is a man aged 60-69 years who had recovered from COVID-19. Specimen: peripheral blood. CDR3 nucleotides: TGTGCCAGCTCACCTCAGTCTCGCCCCTCTGGAAACACCATATATTTT. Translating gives CASSPQSRPSGNTIYF.